The rows below give T cell receptor beta chains drawn from one sample of a study of cytomegalovirus exposure and HLA in healthy donors. Some clones are missing from TCRdb's copy, which holds only in-frame ones; the method was immunoSEQ multiplex PCR. This repertoire shows fewer than 200,000 clones, around 85% found once; its top ten account for about 16%. Sequencing used PBMCs. The receptor set was obtained from a man aged 18 to 30 in good health and CMV-seropositive. Each CDR3 is given with its conserved first and last residue.

v_gene: TRBV5-4
j_gene: TRBJ1-2
CDR3aa: CASSLRGTAWGYTF

v_gene: TRBV11-2
j_gene: TRBJ1-4
CDR3aa: CASSQDRSSEKLFF

v_gene: TRBV13
j_gene: TRBJ1-1
CDR3aa: CASSRGLEGTEAFF

v_gene: TRBV28
j_gene: TRBJ2-2
CDR3aa: CASSLSSGELFF

v_gene: TRBV28
j_gene: TRBJ1-2
CDR3aa: CASSRQQGSSMTYGYTF

v_gene: TRBV28
j_gene: TRBJ2-7
CDR3aa: CASSLPTSVSYEQYF

v_gene: TRBV11-2
j_gene: TRBJ2-2
CDR3aa: CASSLSSGELFF

v_gene: TRBV5-1
j_gene: TRBJ2-5
CDR3aa: CASSWEYQETQYF

v_gene: TRBV2
j_gene: TRBJ2-3
CDR3aa: CASGGRGGVTPNTQYF

v_gene: TRBV6-6
j_gene: TRBJ1-1
CDR3aa: CASSYSAGEAFF

v_gene: TRBV5-4
j_gene: TRBJ1-2
CDR3aa: CASSLKGTGLHGYTF

v_gene: TRBV2
j_gene: TRBJ2-3
CDR3aa: CASTQADTQYF

v_gene: TRBV4-2
j_gene: TRBJ2-3
CDR3aa: CASSQGAGSDTQYF

v_gene: TRBV6-5
j_gene: TRBJ1-5
CDR3aa: CASSPGQGANQPQHF

v_gene: TRBV5-1
j_gene: TRBJ2-3
CDR3aa: CASSLSSYSSTDTQYF

v_gene: TRBV19
j_gene: TRBJ2-3
CDR3aa: CASSIDRLGSTQYF

v_gene: TRBV5-1
j_gene: TRBJ1-6
CDR3aa: CASRGDRYSPLHF

v_gene: TRBV6-5
j_gene: TRBJ2-1
CDR3aa: CASSPGTYNEQFF

v_gene: TRBV2
j_gene: TRBJ1-4
CDR3aa: CASRTGVGTNEKLFF

v_gene: TRBV27
j_gene: TRBJ2-1
CDR3aa: CASSKLPGLAAYNEQFF

v_gene: TRBV28
j_gene: TRBJ2-7
CDR3aa: CASSFRTSGMGEQYF

v_gene: TRBV19
j_gene: TRBJ2-1
CDR3aa: CASSAQPDTEQFF

v_gene: TRBV7-9
j_gene: TRBJ1-2
CDR3aa: CASSATVRGGYTF

v_gene: TRBV4-1
j_gene: TRBJ2-7
CDR3aa: CASSQGLAGASYEQYF

v_gene: TRBV30
j_gene: TRBJ2-5
CDR3aa: CAWRRTQETQYF

v_gene: TRBV28
j_gene: TRBJ1-5
CDR3aa: CASSLLGASAQPQHF

v_gene: TRBV29-1
j_gene: TRBJ2-1
CDR3aa: CSVYEVGNEQFF

v_gene: TRBV6-4
j_gene: TRBJ2-1
CDR3aa: CASSILAGVANEQFF

v_gene: TRBV28
j_gene: TRBJ2-2
CDR3aa: CASSRVGGNTGELFF

v_gene: TRBV21-1
j_gene: TRBJ2-3
CDR3aa: CASSKVGTSTDTQYF

v_gene: TRBV19
j_gene: TRBJ2-5
CDR3aa: CASSISTFRRAETQYF

v_gene: TRBV2
j_gene: TRBJ1-1
CDR3aa: CASSGQGLGTEAFF

v_gene: TRBV6-1
j_gene: TRBJ2-3
CDR3aa: CASTLGGSTDTQYF

v_gene: TRBV15
j_gene: TRBJ2-1
CDR3aa: CATSREDSHEQFF

v_gene: TRBV7-6
j_gene: TRBJ2-5
CDR3aa: CASSSLGTSRPYF

v_gene: TRBV19
j_gene: TRBJ2-7
CDR3aa: CASGSGTASLYEQYF

v_gene: TRBV6-1
j_gene: TRBJ2-7
CDR3aa: CASSGTGATYEQYF

v_gene: TRBV7-8
j_gene: TRBJ2-7
CDR3aa: CASSLGAWGGLVYEQYF

v_gene: TRBV2
j_gene: TRBJ2-4
CDR3aa: CASTAGQGWAKNIQYF

v_gene: TRBV11-2
j_gene: TRBJ2-7
CDR3aa: CASSSYRGSSAYEQYF

v_gene: TRBV30
j_gene: TRBJ1-1
CDR3aa: CPLSIMQGWAFF

v_gene: TRBV13
j_gene: TRBJ2-1
CDR3aa: CASSPRTIEQFF

v_gene: TRBV29-1
j_gene: TRBJ1-1
CDR3aa: CSVVSRTGRNTEAFF

v_gene: TRBV9
j_gene: TRBJ1-3
CDR3aa: CASSPYIGLSGNTIYF

v_gene: TRBV4-1
j_gene: TRBJ1-1
CDR3aa: CASSQDRGQDTEAFF

v_gene: TRBV30
j_gene: TRBJ1-2
CDR3aa: CAWSRGFPNYGYTF

v_gene: TRBV6-4
j_gene: TRBJ2-3
CDR3aa: CASSVSSGGSTDTQYF

v_gene: TRBV7-9
j_gene: TRBJ2-7
CDR3aa: CASSLIGQGSYEQYF

v_gene: TRBV11-3
j_gene: TRBJ1-1
CDR3aa: CASSLGAGASTEAFF

v_gene: TRBV27
j_gene: TRBJ2-4
CDR3aa: CASSTLAGVLYRDIQYF

v_gene: TRBV11-2
j_gene: TRBJ2-4
CDR3aa: CASSSERVLAKNIQYF

v_gene: TRBV18
j_gene: TRBJ1-1
CDR3aa: CASSGSRNTEAFF

v_gene: TRBV30
j_gene: TRBJ2-1
CDR3aa: CAWSSTTGGVQFF

v_gene: TRBV27
j_gene: TRBJ1-2
CDR3aa: CASSSSPSGTGAFSTNYGYTF

v_gene: TRBV6-1
j_gene: TRBJ1-1
CDR3aa: CASSERDRMNTEAFF

v_gene: TRBV6-1
j_gene: TRBJ2-6
CDR3aa: CASSAQGLGANVLTF

v_gene: TRBV6-6
j_gene: TRBJ2-7
CDR3aa: CASSYVQGASYEQYF

v_gene: TRBV27
j_gene: TRBJ1-1
CDR3aa: CASSFRQGRAEAFF

v_gene: TRBV28
j_gene: TRBJ2-5
CDR3aa: CASNLPAGSLEETQYF